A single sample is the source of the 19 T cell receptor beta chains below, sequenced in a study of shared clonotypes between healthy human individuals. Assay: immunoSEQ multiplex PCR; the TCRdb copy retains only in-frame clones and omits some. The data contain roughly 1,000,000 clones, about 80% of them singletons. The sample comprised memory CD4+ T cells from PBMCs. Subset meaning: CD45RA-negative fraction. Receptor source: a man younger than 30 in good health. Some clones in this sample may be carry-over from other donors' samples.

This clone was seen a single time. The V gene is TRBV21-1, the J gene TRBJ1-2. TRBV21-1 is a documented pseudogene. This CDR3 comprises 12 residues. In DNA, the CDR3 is TGTGCCAGCAGCAAACCGGGATCAGGCTACACCTTC. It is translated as CASSKPGSGYTF.

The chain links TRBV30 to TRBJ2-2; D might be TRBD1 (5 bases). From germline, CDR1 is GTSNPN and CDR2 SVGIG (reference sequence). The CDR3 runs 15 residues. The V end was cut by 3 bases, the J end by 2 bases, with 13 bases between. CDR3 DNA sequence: TGTGCCTGGAGGGCAAAAGGGGTAAACACCGGGGAGCTGTTTTTT. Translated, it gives CAWRAKGVNTGELFF.

Here the CDR3 reads CASSQGLAVYNEQFF. In nucleotides, the CDR3 is TGTGCCAGCAGCCAGGGACTAGCGGTGTACAATGAGCAGTTCTTC. The chain couples TRBV14 to TRBJ2-1; 11 positions match TRBD2. V dropped 3 bases and J dropped 4; count of bases not matched to a gene: 2. The CDR3 runs to 15 residues. Germline V lookup: CDR1 SGHDN, CDR2 FVKESK.

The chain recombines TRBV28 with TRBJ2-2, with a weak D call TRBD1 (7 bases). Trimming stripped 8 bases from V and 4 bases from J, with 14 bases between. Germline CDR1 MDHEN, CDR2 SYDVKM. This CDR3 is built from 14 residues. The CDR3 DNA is TGTGCCAGCCGATCAGGGGGGAGCACCGGGGAGCTGTTTTTT. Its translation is CASRSGGSTGELFF.

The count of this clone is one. CDR3 coding DNA: TGTGCCATCAGTGGGGGACACGGTGGGTCCGAGCAGTACTTC. This encodes CAISGGHGGSEQYF. The chain combines TRBV10-3 with TRBJ2-7; D perhaps matches TRBD1 (6 bases). Germline V CDR1 and CDR2: ENHRY, SYGVKD. The CDR3 totals 14 residues. V was pared by 4 bases and J by 6 bases, with 16 bases between.

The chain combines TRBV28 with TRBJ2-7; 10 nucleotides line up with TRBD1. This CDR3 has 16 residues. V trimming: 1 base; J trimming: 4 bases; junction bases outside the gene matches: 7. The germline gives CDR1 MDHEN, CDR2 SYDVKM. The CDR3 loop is CASSLSLTGGKYEQYF. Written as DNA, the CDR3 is TGTGCCAGCAGTTTATCCCTGACAGGGGGCAAGTACGAGCAGTACTTC.

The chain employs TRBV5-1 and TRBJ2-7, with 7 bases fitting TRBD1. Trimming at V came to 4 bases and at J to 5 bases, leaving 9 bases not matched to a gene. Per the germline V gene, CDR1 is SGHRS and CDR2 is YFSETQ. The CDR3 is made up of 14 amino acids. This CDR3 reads CASSTRTGGNEQYF. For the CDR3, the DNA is TGCGCCAGCAGCACCCGGACAGGTGGGAACGAGCAGTACTTC.

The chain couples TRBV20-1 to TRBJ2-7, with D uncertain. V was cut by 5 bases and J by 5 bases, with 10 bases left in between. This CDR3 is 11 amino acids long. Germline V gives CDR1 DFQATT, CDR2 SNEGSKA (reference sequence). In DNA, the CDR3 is TGCAGTGCTTCCTATACACACGAGCAGTACTTC. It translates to CSASYTHEQYF.

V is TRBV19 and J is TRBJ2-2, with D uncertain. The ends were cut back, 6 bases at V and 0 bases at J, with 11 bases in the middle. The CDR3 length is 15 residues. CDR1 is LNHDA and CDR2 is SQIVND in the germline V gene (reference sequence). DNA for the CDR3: TGTGCCAGTAGGCCGATTGAGTCGAACACCGGGGAGCTGTTTTTT. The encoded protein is CASRPIESNTGELFF.

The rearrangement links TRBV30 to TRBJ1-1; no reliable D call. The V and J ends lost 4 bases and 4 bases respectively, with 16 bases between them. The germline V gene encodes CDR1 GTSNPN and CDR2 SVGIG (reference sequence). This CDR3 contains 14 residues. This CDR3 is CAWTSRGGATEAFF. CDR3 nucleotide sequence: TGTGCCTGGACCTCCCGGGGTGGCGCCACTGAAGCTTTCTTT.

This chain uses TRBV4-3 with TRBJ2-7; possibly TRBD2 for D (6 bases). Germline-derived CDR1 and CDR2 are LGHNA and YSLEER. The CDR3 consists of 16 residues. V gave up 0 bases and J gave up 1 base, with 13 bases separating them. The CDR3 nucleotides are TGCGCCAGCAGCCAAGATCTAGCGCCACTTTCCTACGAGCAGTACTTC. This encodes CASSQDLAPLSYEQYF.

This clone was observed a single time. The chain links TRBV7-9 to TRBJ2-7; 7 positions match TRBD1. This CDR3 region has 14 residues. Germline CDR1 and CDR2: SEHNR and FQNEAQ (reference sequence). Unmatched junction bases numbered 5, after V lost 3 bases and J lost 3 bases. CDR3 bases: TGTGCCAGCAGCTTCTCGGGACAGATCTACGAGCAGTACTTC. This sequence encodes CASSFSGQIYEQYF. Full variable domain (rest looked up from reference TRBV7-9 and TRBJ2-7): DTGVSQNPRHKITKRGQNVTFRCDPISEHNRLYWYRQTLGQGPEFLTYFQNEAQLEKSRLLSDRFSAERPKGSFSTLEIQRTEQGDSAMYLCASSFSGQIYEQYFGPGTRLTVT.

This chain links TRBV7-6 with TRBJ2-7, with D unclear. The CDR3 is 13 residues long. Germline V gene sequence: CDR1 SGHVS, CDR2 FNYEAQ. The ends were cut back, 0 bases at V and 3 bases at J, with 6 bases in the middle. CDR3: CASSLASHYEQYF. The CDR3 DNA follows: TGTGCCAGCAGCTTAGCCTCGCACTACGAGCAGTACTTC.

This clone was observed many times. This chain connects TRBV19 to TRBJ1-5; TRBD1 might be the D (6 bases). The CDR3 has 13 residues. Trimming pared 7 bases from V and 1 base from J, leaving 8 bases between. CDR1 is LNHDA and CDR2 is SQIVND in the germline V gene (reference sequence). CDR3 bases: TGTGCCAGTAAGGACAGAAGCAATCAGCCCCAGCATTTT. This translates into CASKDRSNQPQHF.

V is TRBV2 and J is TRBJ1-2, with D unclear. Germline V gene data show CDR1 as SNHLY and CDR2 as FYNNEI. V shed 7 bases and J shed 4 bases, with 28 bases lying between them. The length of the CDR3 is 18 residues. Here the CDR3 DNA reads TGTGCCAGCATGCGGTTTTGGTCTAGGGAGCGATATGGCTATGGCTACACCTTC. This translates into CASMRFWSRERYGYGYTF.

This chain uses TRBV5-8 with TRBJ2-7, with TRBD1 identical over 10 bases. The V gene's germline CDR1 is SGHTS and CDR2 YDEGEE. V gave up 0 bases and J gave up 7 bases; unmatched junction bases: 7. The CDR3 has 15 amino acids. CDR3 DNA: TGTGCCAGCAGCTTGGGCAGACAGGGGGCGGGAGAGCAGTACTTC. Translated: CASSLGRQGAGEQYF. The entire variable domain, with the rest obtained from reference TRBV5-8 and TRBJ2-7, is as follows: EAGVTQSPTHLIKTRGQQATLRCSPISGHTSVYWYQQALGLGLQFLLWYDEGEERNRGNFPPRFSGRQFPNYSSELNVNALELEDSALYLCASSLGRQGAGEQYFGPGTRLTVT.

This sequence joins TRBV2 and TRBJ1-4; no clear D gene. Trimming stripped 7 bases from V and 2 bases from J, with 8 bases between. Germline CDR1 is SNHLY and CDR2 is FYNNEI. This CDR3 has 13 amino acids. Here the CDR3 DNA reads TGTGCCAGCAACCGGATTACTAATGAAAAACTGTTTTTT. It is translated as CASNRITNEKLFF.

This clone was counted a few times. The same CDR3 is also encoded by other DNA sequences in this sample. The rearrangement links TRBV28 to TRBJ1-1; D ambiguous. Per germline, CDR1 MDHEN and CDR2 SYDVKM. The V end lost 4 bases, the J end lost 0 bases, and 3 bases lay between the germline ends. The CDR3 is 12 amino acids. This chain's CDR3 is CASSSVNTEAFF. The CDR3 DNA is TGTGCCAGCAGTTCAGTGAACACTGAAGCTTTCTTT.

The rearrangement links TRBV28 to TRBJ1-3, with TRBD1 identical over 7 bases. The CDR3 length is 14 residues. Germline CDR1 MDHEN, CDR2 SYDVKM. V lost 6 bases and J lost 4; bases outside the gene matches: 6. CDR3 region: CASSPGQIGNTIYF. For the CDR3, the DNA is TGTGCCAGCAGCCCGGGACAGATCGGAAACACCATATATTTT.